The TCR beta chain described here comes from a study of metastatic and nonmetastatic thyroid tumors. Background on the study: Comparative analysis of repertoires was undertaken across blood and tumor or nodule tissue obtained from malignant and benign thyroid patients.

TCRdb re-processed the PCR reads through MiXCR. This sample carries around 89,000 clones, 14% to 15% of them seen once, and the ten largest clones take around 3.3%. Ahead of thyroid surgery, no patient had received treatment of any kind. V was pared by 0 bases and J by 4 bases, with 15 bases of the junction left unmatched. The CDR3 sequence is 20 residues long. Per the germline V gene, CDR1 is MNHEY and CDR2 is SVGEGT. The V and J genes are TRBV6-2 or TRBV6-3 and TRBJ2-1; the match to TRBD2 covers 10 bases. This receptor was obtained from a female donor with papillary thyroid cancer or a benign thyroid nodule (not recorded which). Some clones in this sample may be carry-over from other donors' samples. Sample: blood. CDR3 DNA sequence: TGTGCCAGCAGTTACTCGACAAGGGTGGGGAGTAGCGGGGGGTACAATGAGCAGTTCTTC. Translating gives CASSYSTRVGSSGGYNEQFF.